Listed here is a single T cell receptor beta chain. Adults between about 18 and 95 years of age took part from 24 US areas. Cohort placement rested on clinical history that participants reported themselves. These data originate in a study of blood T cell repertoires in COVID-19. Overall study: Material from acute and convalescent COVID-19 was sourced from the United States, Italy and Spain. T cells, B-cell-depleted T cells, or PBMCs provided the cDNA or gDNA that served as material.

Produced via immunoSEQ multiplex PCR; TCRdb's table is partial and in-frame only. The top ten hold 8% to 10% of the sample, which has roughly 310,000 clones, over 75% seen once. Between the trimmed V and J ends, which lost 6 bases and 4 bases, there was a span of 15 bases. Looked up from germline, CDR1 is SNHLY and CDR2 is FYNNEI. The CDR3 length is 14 residues. The TCR comes from a woman aged 40 to 50 who had recovered from COVID-19. The J gene is TRBJ1-1, the V gene TRBV2; possibly TRBD1 for D (5 bases). The sample comprised PBMCs or T cells enriched from blood (not recorded which). The CDR3 coding sequence is TGTGCCAGCAGCCAGGGTGTACTAGCCACTGAAGCTTTCTTT. This sequence encodes CASSQGVLATEAFF.